This passage covers 12 T cell receptor beta chains from one sample sequenced in a study of cytomegalovirus exposure and HLA in healthy donors (TCRdb year 2017). Library creation used the immunoSEQ multiplex PCR assay. The multiplex PCR relied on a mix of 60 forward primers for TCR Vbeta segments and 13 reverse primers for TCR Jbeta segments. Sourced from immuneACCESS, this table was stored by TCRdb with only in-frame sequences that have V and J called. A share of the clones is absent; for the studies checked, an unresolved V gene accounts for under half, and the remainder has no known explanation. This sample lists 55,000 to 80,000 clones; 60% to 75% were detected once. The ten largest account for 12% of the sample. The sequenced sample consisted of PBMCs. Receptors originate from a man in his 70s in good health and CMV-seronegative.

The V gene is TRBV20-1, the J gene TRBJ1-4; D unclear. The CDR3 sequence is 11 residues long. Germline V gene sequence: CDR1 DFQATT, CDR2 SNEGSKA (reference sequence). Trimming cost V 1 base and J 7 bases, with 4 bases left between them. In DNA form, the CDR3 reads TGCAGTGCTAGAGGAGGTGAAAAACTGTTTTTT. Its protein product is CSARGGEKLFF.

The chain joins TRBV15 to TRBJ2-5; 15 bases fit TRBD2. The CDR3 runs to 17 residues. Per germline, CDR1 LNHNV and CDR2 YYDKDF (reference sequence). V gave up 1 base and J gave up 5 bases; unmatched junction bases: 5. CDR3: CATSRGTSGGAVETQYF. CDR3 DNA sequence: TGTGCCACCAGCAGAGGGACTAGCGGGGGGGCCGTGGAGACCCAGTACTTC.

The chain has TRBV19 and TRBJ2-7; 10 positions agree with TRBD2. V shed 4 bases and J 4 bases; nucleotides not matched to a gene: 7. CDR1 and CDR2 (germline): LNHDA, SQIVND (reference sequence). This CDR3 is built from 15 residues. This CDR3 is CASSNGLAGVYEQYF. The CDR3 region has the DNA TGTGCCAGTAGTAACGGGCTAGCGGGAGTATACGAGCAGTACTTC.

V gene TRBV30 combines with J gene TRBJ1-6; 7 bases align to TRBD1. The CDR3 is 19 amino acids. V shed 5 bases, J shed 7 bases, and the junction held 23 bases outside the gene matches. Germline loops: CDR1 GTSNPN, CDR2 SVGIG (reference sequence). Here the CDR3 DNA reads TGTGCCTGGGGTACGACAGGGATTGGTATCGTTAAGGGGAATTCACCCCTCCACTTT. Amino acid sequence: CAWGTTGIGIVKGNSPLHF.

The CDR3 region has the DNA TGTGCCAGCAGCAAAGGAGGACAGTATAATTCACCCCTCCACTTT. It specifies CASSKGGQYNSPLHF. This chain connects TRBV21-1 to TRBJ1-6; the DNA was not compared with TRBD1, the D call given in the table. TRBV21-1 constitutes a pseudogene. There are 15 residues in the CDR3.

This chain joins TRBV7-9 and TRBJ2-1; D unresolved. This CDR3 region has 11 residues. Trimming removed 2 bases from V and 9 bases from J, with 5 bases in between. Germline V lookup: CDR1 SEHNR, CDR2 FQNEAQ (reference sequence). CDR3 sequence: CASSLSCEQFF. DNA of the CDR3: TGTGCCAGCAGCTTATCATGTGAGCAGTTCTTC.

The chain combines TRBV7-9 with TRBJ2-3; D might be TRBD1 (5 bases). Germline values: CDR1 SEHNR, CDR2 FQNEAQ (reference sequence). V lost 3 bases and J lost 3, with 19 bases in between. The CDR3 has 17 residues. The CDR3 sequence is CASSFSGHPKGTDTQYF. The CDR3 coding sequence is TGTGCCAGCAGCTTTTCCGGACACCCTAAGGGGACAGATACGCAGTATTTT. The complete variable domain, with remaining parts taken from reference TRBV7-9 and TRBJ2-3, reads DTGVSQNPRHKITKRGQNVTFRCDPISEHNRLYWYRQTLGQGPEFLTYFQNEAQLEKSRLLSDRFSAERPKGSFSTLEIQRTEQGDSAMYLCASSFSGHPKGTDTQYFGPGTRLTVL.

This chain connects TRBV15 to TRBJ2-3; maybe TRBD2 (6 bases). The CDR3 spans 15 residues. Germline CDR1 is LNHNV and CDR2 is YYDKDF (reference sequence). Trimming took 4 bases from V and 1 from J, leaving 12 bases between them. The CDR3 region has the DNA TGTGCCACCAGCACCCCGGGACTCGGCACAGATACGCAGTATTTT. As protein: CATSTPGLGTDTQYF.

V gene TRBV7-6 combines with J gene TRBJ2-5; 9 nucleotides line up with TRBD2. J lost 5 bases, V lost 4 bases, and 11 bases had no gene match. The CDR3 loop spans 16 amino acids. Per the germline V gene, CDR1 is SGHVS and CDR2 is FNYEAQ. The CDR3 protein is CASSSLAGATGETQYF. The CDR3 nucleotides are TGTGCCAGCAGCTCTTTAGCGGGAGCCACGGGGGAGACCCAGTACTTC.

The chain is built from TRBV29-1 and TRBJ2-1, with 8 bases fitting TRBD1. CDR3 length: 15 amino acids. V lost 7 bases, J lost 9 bases, and 17 bases stayed unmatched. Germline loops: CDR1 SQVTM, CDR2 ANQGSEA. The CDR3 nucleotides are TGCAGCGCCGCCCCAACGTCGGCAGGGGGCCGTGAGCAGTTCTTC. It specifies CSAAPTSAGGREQFF.

The chain has TRBV6-5 and TRBJ2-5; 10 nucleotides agree with TRBD2. The CDR3 runs to 14 residues. Germline CDR1 and CDR2: MNHEY and SVGAGI. The V segment lost 6 bases and the J segment 0 bases; nucleotides outside the gene matches: 1. The CDR3 region is CASRGLANQETQYF. For the CDR3, the DNA is TGTGCCAGCAGGGGACTAGCGAACCAAGAGACCCAGTACTTC.

The V and J genes are TRBV6-1 and TRBJ1-2; tentative D call: TRBD1 (6 bases). CDR3 length: 13 residues. Germline V gene lookup returns CDR1 MNHNS and CDR2 SASEGT. Trimming left V 5 bases short and J 2 bases short, with 9 bases between. The CDR3 region is CASSLGQNYGYTF. CDR3 sequence (DNA): TGTGCCAGCAGTTTGGGACAAAACTATGGCTACACCTTC.